This entry concerns a single TCR beta chain. The antigen remains undetermined. This sample is part of a study of CD8 T cells in ankylosing spondylitis. The authors made TCR beta libraries by quantitative 5'-RACE with molecular barcodes. One entry per CDR3 protein, called by TCRdb with MiXCR from the 5' RACE reads. Among some 700,000 distinct CDR3 sequences, under 20% were seen once, and the ten largest hold around a fifth. The CDR3 is made up of 16 amino acids. Germline V gene data show CDR1 as SGHTA and CDR2 as FQGNSA. Trimming left V 1 base short and J 7 bases short, with 16 bases between. Study-wide results and caveats: Disease-linked clones reportedly concentrated significantly in matched ankylosing spondylitis synovial fluid. What seemed typical of ankylosing spondylitis blood was a TCR beta motif built from roughly eight highly homologous variants.

The sequenced material came from blood, either unsorted or a sorted T cell fraction (not recorded which). The receptor's source is a male donor with ankylosing spondylitis. V usage is TRBV7-2 and J usage is TRBJ2-2; D might be TRBD2 (7 bases). CDR3 loop: CASSLDSGGPGGELFF. The CDR3 DNA follows: TGTGCCAGCAGCTTAGACTCGGGGGGCCCGGGCGGGGAGCTGTTTTTT.